This T cell receptor beta chain was recovered during a study of cytomegalovirus exposure and HLA in healthy donors. Study-wide results and caveats: According to a subsequent analysis, TCR clusters identified in the first cohort showed a tendency to co-occur across the approximately 130 validation repertoires. The study designated fewer than 200 TCR beta chains cytomegalovirus-associated.

With regard to this clone: Its antigen is as yet unknown.

The repertoire was sequenced with immunoSEQ multiplex PCR; TCRdb's copy has only in-frame clones and lacks some. Of over 250,000 clones in the sample, 70% to 90% were seen once. CDR3 length: 16 amino acids. V dropped 5 bases and J dropped 4; count of bases not matched to a gene: 5. Germline assignment: CDR1 MNHEY and CDR2 SMNVEV (reference sequence). The chain has TRBV27 and TRBJ2-1; 13 bases line up with TRBD2. Sequenced: PBMCs. The TCR sequence derives from a young woman in good health and CMV-seronegative. The CDR3 nucleotides read TGTGCCAGCAGTCCCCCGGGACTAGCGGGGTACAATGAGCAGTTCTTC. Protein product: CASSPPGLAGYNEQFF.